This TCR beta chain was sequenced for a study of control samples from healthy donors and cancer patients. V lost 11 bases, J lost 4 bases, and 11 bases lay in between. The length of the CDR3 is 11 residues. Per germline, CDR1 SEHNR and CDR2 FQNEAQ (reference sequence). Produced via immunoSEQ multiplex PCR; TCRdb's table is partial and in-frame only. The profile shows 75,000 to 90,000 clones, approximately 89% of them singletons. The V call is TRBV7-9, the J call TRBJ2-5; D tentatively fits TRBD1 or TRBD2 (5 bases each). The sequence was obtained from a man in his fifties or sixties in good health. Sequencing was performed on blood. CDR3 DNA sequence: TGTGCCGCCGGGGCTTTAGAGACCCAGTACTTC. As protein: CAAGALETQYF.